The 3 T cell receptor beta chains presented below share a single source sample, sequenced in a study of cytomegalovirus exposure and HLA in healthy donors. Primers included in the PCR were 60 Vbeta and 13 Jbeta primers. Using immunoSEQ multiplex PCR, the repertoire was profiled, and TCRdb retains in-frame clones only, with some absent. The repertoire holds approximately 100,000 clones, with approximately 70% as singletons. Material for sequencing was PBMCs. Receptor source: a woman in her forties or fifties in good health and CMV-seronegative.

The chain couples TRBV5-1 to TRBJ2-7; TRBD1 aligns across 7 bases. The CDR3 has 15 amino acids. J gave up 0 bases and V 0 bases, and 3 bases lay outside the gene matches. CDR1 and CDR2 (germline): SGHRS, YFSETQ. The CDR3 sequence is CASSLVGQTSYEQYF. The CDR3 DNA reads TGCGCCAGCAGCTTGGTGGGACAGACCTCCTACGAGCAGTACTTC.

The J gene is TRBJ2-7, the V gene TRBV4-2, with TRBD2 identical over 7 bases. The CDR3 is made up of 14 amino acids. Trimming at V came to 1 base and at J to 4 bases, leaving 4 bases not matched to a gene. The germline V gene has CDR1 LGHNA and CDR2 YNFKEQ. CDR3 nucleotide sequence: TGTGCCAGCAGCCAAGCCCTAGCGGTATACGAGCAGTACTTC. Translating gives CASSQALAVYEQYF.

The chain combines TRBV28 with TRBJ2-7; 9 nucleotides align to TRBD1. Trimming at V came to 4 bases and at J to 6 bases, leaving 10 bases not matched to a gene. The CDR3 length is 15 residues. The germline CDR1 and CDR2 sequences are MDHEN and SYDVKM. The CDR3, as DNA: TGTGCCAGCAGTTCCACCGGGACAGGGACGGGCGAGCAGTACTTC. Translated: CASSSTGTGTGEQYF.